This T cell receptor beta chain stems from a study of blood T cell repertoires in COVID-19. The wider study: From T cells, B-cell-depleted T cells, or PBMCs came the material, which was cDNA or gDNA.

CDR1 and CDR2 from the germline V gene are GTSNPN and SVGIG (reference sequence). V gave up 0 bases and J gave up 4 bases, with 13 bases separating them. This CDR3 has 14 amino acids. Profiled with immunoSEQ multiplex PCR; TCRdb holds only in-frame clones, not every one. The table has 160,000 or so clones, approximately 81% seen once. Cohorts were based on clinical histories the participants reported. A few counts support this clone. This sample includes further DNA sequences coding for the same CDR3. The rearrangement links TRBV30 to TRBJ2-7, with a weak D call TRBD1 (6 bases). Material for sequencing was PBMCs or T cells enriched from blood (not recorded which). The source of this sequence is a man aged 55 to 70 who had recovered from COVID-19. The CDR3 bases are TGTGCCTGGAGTGTAGGAACAGGGCCGTACGAGCAGTACTTC. Amino acid sequence: CAWSVGTGPYEQYF.